A selection of T cell receptor beta chains follows, all from one sample in a study of T cell changes during pregnancy in multiple sclerosis. Assay: immunoSEQ multiplex PCR; the TCRdb copy retains only in-frame clones and omits some. The sample holds tens of thousands of clones; over 90% are singletons and the top ten take around 0.4%. Here the sequenced sample was CD4+ T cells from peripheral blood mononuclear cells, taken in the second trimester of pregnancy. Every receptor here comes from a female donor with multiple sclerosis, enrolled in a pregnancy study. Both conserved end residues are part of each CDR3. A D gene is named only where the DNA matches it firmly. Rows give clone size only sometimes, using once, few, many, or a class for an expanded clone.

>TRBJ1-2|TRBV4-2|NA|TRBD1
CASSPTGGNRGGGYTF
>TRBJ2-7|TRBV19|NA|TRBD2
CASSNGLAGSYEQYF
>TRBJ2-5|TRBV6-1|NA|NA
CASSEAVLQGTETQYF
>TRBJ2-1|TRBV9|NA|TRBD2
CASSPSSGVFSYNEQFF
>TRBJ2-3|TRBV29-1|few|NA
CSVATSTDTQYF
>TRBJ2-1|TRBV28|NA|TRBD2
CASSAPHTSGLGGQFF
>TRBJ2-2|TRBV5-1|NA|TRBD1
CASSPDRVWELFF
>TRBJ1-2|TRBV7-9|NA|TRBD1
CASSWDRENYGYTF
>TRBJ2-3|TRBV29-1|NA|TRBD2
CSVGLAGGTDTQYF
>TRBJ2-1|TRBV19|NA|TRBD1
CASSIGTGTYNEQFF
>TRBJ1-1|TRBV15|NA|NA
CATSPHRVNTEAFF
>TRBJ1-5|TRBV6-5|NA|NA
CASSPLSKFNQPQHF
>TRBJ1-2|TRBV6-6|NA|TRBD1
CASSIPGQGYGYTF
>TRBJ2-7|TRBV10-3|NA|NA
CAISGSREQYF
>TRBJ2-6|TRBV5-8|few|NA
CASSLVSSGANVLTF
>TRBJ2-7|TRBV28|NA|TRBD2
CASSSPYAGGGGDEQYF
>TRBJ2-2|TRBV7-9|NA|TRBD1
CASSPRGTGVPGELFF
>TRBJ1-4|TRBV4-1|NA|TRBD1
CASSQVTGGFKLFF
>TRBJ2-1|TRBV6-1|NA|NA
CASTGRGEYNEQFF
>TRBJ2-1|TRBV4-2|NA|TRBD1
CASSQIGQGLNNEQFF
>TRBJ2-1|TRBV19|NA|TRBD2
CASGLAGYNEQFF
>TRBJ1-5|TRBV7-2|NA|NA
CASSWGRGQPQHF
>TRBJ1-1|TRBV19|NA|NA
CASKSRGNTEAFF
>TRBJ2-7|TRBV4-1|NA|TRBD1
CASSQGGQATYEQYF
>TRBJ1-4|TRBV7-9|once|TRBD1
CASSLGTGGTNEKLFF
>TRBJ1-1|TRBV12-1|NA|NA
CASSFRPLMNTEAFF
>TRBJ1-4|TRBV4-2|NA|NA
CASSQRIPGDEKLFF
>TRBJ1-5|TRBV2|NA|NA
CASRKPGQINQPQHF
>TRBJ2-2|TRBV4-3|few|NA
CASRVELGVYTGELFF
>TRBJ2-7|TRBV4-1|NA|TRBD1
CASSQERPDRDEQYF
>TRBJ2-3|TRBV11-2|NA|TRBD2
CASSAGLAEDTQYF
>TRBJ1-2|TRBV5-5|NA|TRBD1
CASSTGPTGGGYTF
>TRBJ1-1|TRBV2|once|TRBD1
CASRTGTGRGTEAFF
>TRBJ2-1|TRBV7-7|NA|TRBD1
CASSPNRGRLNEQFF
>TRBJ2-7|TRBV4-3|NA|NA
CASSQDLRTGQGYEQYF
>TRBJ1-6|TRBV5-8|NA|TRBD1
CASSRDRARSPLHF
>TRBJ2-5|TRBV5-1|once|NA
CASSLAATEKETQYF
>TRBJ1-5|TRBV2|NA|NA
CASGRASGSNQPQHF
>TRBJ2-7|TRBV14|NA|TRBD1
CASSLIRDRDFHEQYF
>TRBJ2-1|TRBV28|NA|TRBD2
CASSPTLAGRYNEQFF
>TRBJ2-1|TRBV25-1|NA|NA
CASSESSGALNSYNEQFF
>TRBJ2-1|TRBV7-9|NA|TRBD2
CASSPPTGLAKNEQFF
>TRBJ2-1|TRBV5-1|NA|TRBD2
CASSLEETSPYNEQFF
>TRBJ2-7|TRBV6-4|NA|TRBD1
CASCQELTGTGSVEQYF
>TRBJ1-5|TRBV30|NA|TRBD1
CACAGGGNQPQHF
>TRBJ1-1|TRBV4-1|once|TRBD1
CASSLNPGGPLDTEAFF
>TRBJ2-2|TRBV18|NA|TRBD2
CASSPGLAGANGELFF